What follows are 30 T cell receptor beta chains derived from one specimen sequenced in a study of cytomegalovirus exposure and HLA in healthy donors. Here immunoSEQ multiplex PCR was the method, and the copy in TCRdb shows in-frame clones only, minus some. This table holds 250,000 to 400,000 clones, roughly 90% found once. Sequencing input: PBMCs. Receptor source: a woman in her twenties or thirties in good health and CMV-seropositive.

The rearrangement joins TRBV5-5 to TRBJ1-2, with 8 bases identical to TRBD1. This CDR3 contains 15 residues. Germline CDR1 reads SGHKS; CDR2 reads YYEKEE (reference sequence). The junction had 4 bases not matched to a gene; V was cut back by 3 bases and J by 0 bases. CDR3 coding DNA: TGTGCCAGCAGCTCCACAGGGGGGACTAACTATGGCTACACCTTC. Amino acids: CASSSTGGTNYGYTF. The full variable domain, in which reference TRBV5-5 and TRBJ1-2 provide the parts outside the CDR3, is DAGVTQSPTHLIKTRGQQVTLRCSPISGHKSVSWYQQVLGQGPQFIFQYYEKEERGRGNFPDRFSARQFPNYSSELNVNALLLGDSALYLCASSSTGGTNYGYTFGSGTRLTVV.

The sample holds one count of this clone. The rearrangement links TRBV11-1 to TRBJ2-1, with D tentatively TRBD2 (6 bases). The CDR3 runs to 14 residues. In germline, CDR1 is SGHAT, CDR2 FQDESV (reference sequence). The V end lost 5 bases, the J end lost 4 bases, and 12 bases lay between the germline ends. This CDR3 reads CASSPTGTYNEQFF. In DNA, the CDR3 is TGTGCCAGCAGCCCGACGGGGACTTACAATGAGCAGTTCTTC. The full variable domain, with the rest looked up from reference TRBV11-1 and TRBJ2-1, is EAEVAQSPRYKITEKSQAVAFWCDPISGHATLYWYRQILGQGPELLVQFQDESVVDDSQLPKDRFSAERLKGVDSTLKIQPAELGDSAMYLCASSPTGTYNEQFFGPGTRLTVL.

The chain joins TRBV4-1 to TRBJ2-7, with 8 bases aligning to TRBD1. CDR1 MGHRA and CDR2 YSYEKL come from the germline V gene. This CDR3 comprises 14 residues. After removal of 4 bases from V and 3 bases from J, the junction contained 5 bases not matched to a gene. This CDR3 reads CASSPRDRNYEQYF. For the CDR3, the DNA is TGCGCCAGCAGCCCCCGGGACAGGAACTACGAGCAGTACTTC.

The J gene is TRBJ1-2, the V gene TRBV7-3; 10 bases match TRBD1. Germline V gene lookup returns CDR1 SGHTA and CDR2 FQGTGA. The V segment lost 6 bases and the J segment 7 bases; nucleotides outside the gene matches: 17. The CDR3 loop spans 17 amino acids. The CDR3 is CASSFGDRGIEGRGYTF. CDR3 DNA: TGTGCCAGCAGTTTCGGGGACAGGGGAATTGAGGGCCGTGGCTACACCTTC. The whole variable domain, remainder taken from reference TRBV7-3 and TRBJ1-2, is GAGVSQTPSNKVTEKGKYVELRCDPISGHTALYWYRQSLGQGPEFLIYFQGTGAADDSGLPNDRFFAVRPEGSVSTLKIQRTERGDSAVYLCASSFGDRGIEGRGYTFGSGTRLTVV.

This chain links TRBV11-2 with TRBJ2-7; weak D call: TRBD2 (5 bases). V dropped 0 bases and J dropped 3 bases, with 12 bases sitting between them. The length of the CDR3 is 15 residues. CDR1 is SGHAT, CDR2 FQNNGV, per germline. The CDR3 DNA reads TGTGCCAGCAGCTTAGATTTGATCGAGGGCTACGAGCAGTACTTC. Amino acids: CASSLDLIEGYEQYF. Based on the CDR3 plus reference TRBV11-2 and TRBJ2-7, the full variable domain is EAGVAQSPRYKIIEKRQSVAFWCNPISGHATLYWYQQILGQGPKLLIQFQNNGVVDDSQLPKDRFSAERLKGVDSTLKIQPAKLEDSAVYLCASSLDLIEGYEQYFGPGTRLTVT.

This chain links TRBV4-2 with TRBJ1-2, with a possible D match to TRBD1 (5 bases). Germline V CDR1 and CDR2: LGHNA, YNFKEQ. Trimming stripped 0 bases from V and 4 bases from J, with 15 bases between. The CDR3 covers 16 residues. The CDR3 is CASSQDALGGGYGYTF. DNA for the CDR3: TGTGCCAGCAGCCAAGATGCTCTCGGGGGAGGCTATGGCTACACCTTC.

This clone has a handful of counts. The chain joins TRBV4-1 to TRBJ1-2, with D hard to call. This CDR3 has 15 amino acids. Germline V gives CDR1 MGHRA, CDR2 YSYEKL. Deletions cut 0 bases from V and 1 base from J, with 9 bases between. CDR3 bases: TGCGCCAGCAGCCAAGATAGCGGACTTAACTATGGCTACACCTTC. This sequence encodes CASSQDSGLNYGYTF.

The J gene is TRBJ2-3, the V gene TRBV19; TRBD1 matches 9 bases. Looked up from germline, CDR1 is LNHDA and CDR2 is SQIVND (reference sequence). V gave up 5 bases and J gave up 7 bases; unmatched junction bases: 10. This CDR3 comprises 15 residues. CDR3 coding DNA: TGTGCCAGTAGTGTTCCCGGGACAGGGAAGCATACGCAGTATTTT. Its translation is CASSVPGTGKHTQYF.

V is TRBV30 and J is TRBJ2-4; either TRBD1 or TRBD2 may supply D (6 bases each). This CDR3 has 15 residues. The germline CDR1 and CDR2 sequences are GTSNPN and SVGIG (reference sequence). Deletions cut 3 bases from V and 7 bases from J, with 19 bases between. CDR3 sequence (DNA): TGTGCCTGGAGCTCCGCTTTCGGGGGCTTGAACATTCAGTACTTC. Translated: CAWSSAFGGLNIQYF.

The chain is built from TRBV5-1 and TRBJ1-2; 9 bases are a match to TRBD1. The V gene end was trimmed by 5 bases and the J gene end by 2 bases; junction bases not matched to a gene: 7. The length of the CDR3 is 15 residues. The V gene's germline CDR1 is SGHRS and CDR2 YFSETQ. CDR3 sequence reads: CASRQGQGLNYGYTF. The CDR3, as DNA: TGCGCCAGCAGACAAGGACAGGGGTTAAACTATGGCTACACCTTC.

DNA for the CDR3: TGTGCCAGCACGGGGGCAGGGCCGACTTCCGAGCAGTACTTC. This gives the protein CASTGAGPTSEQYF. The rearrangement links TRBV7-2 to TRBJ2-7; D is perhaps TRBD1 or TRBD2 (6 bases each). V shed 7 bases and J shed 6 bases, with 19 bases lying between them. This CDR3 contains 14 residues. CDR1 is SGHTA and CDR2 is FQGNSA in the germline V gene.

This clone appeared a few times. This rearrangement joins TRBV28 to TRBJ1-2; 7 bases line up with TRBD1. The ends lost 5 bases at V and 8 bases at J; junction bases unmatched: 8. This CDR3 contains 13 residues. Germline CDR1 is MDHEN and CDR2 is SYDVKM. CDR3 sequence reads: CASSATGVRGYTF. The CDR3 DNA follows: TGTGCCAGCAGTGCTACAGGGGTCAGGGGCTACACCTTC.

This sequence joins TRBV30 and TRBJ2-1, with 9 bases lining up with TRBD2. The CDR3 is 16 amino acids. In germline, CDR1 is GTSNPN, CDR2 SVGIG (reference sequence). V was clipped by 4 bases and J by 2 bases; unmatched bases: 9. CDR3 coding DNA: TGTGCCTGGACCCAAGGGGGCGGGAGGGCCTACAATGAGCAGTTCTTC. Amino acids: CAWTQGGGRAYNEQFF.

In DNA, the CDR3 is TGTGCCACCCAGCGGGGTAGCGGGGCGTCAGGGAAGACCCAGTACTTC. Its protein is CATQRGSGASGKTQYF. This rearrangement joins TRBV28 to TRBJ2-5; 8 bases align to TRBD2. Germline V gene sequence: CDR1 MDHEN, CDR2 SYDVKM. V lost 10 bases and J lost 6; bases outside the gene matches: 19. This CDR3 spans 16 amino acids.

The CDR3 loop reads CASSMASGLRPPQHF. CDR3 nucleotide sequence: TGTGCCAGTAGTATGGCGTCCGGGTTACGTCCGCCCCAGCATTTT. J is TRBJ1-5 and V is TRBV19; D unclear. Per the germline V gene, CDR1 is LNHDA and CDR2 is SQIVND (reference sequence). Trimming pared 3 bases from V and 9 bases from J, leaving 18 bases between. The CDR3 is 15 amino acids.

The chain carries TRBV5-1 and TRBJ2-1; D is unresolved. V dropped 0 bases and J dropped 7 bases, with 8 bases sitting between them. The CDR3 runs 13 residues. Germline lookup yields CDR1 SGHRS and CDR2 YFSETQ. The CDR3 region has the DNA TGCGCCAGCAGCTTGGTCTCGCTGAATGAGCAGTTCTTC. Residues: CASSLVSLNEQFF.

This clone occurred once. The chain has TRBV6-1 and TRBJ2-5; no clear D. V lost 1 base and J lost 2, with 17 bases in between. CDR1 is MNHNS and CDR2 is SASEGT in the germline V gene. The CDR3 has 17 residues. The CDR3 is CASSEEGLQTFQETQYF. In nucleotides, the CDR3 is TGTGCCAGCAGTGAAGAAGGTCTACAGACGTTTCAAGAGACCCAGTACTTC.

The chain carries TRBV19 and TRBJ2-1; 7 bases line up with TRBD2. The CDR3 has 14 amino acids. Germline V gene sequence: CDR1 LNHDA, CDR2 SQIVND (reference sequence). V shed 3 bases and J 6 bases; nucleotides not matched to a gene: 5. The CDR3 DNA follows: TGTGCCAGTAGTATGGGGGGAGGGGCCAATGAGCAGTTCTTC. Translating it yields CASSMGGGANEQFF.

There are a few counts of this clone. The CDR3 DNA sequence: TGTGCCAGCAGCCCGAAGGGTACGGCCCTATTCCTCCACTTT. The encoded protein is CASSPKGTALFLHF. The genes are TRBV7-9 and TRBJ1-6; D gene uncertain. Germline CDR1 and CDR2: SEHNR and FQNEAQ (reference sequence). Deletions cut 5 bases from V and 15 bases from J, with 20 bases between. The CDR3 has 14 residues.

CDR3 coding DNA: TGTGCCTGGAGTGTACCGGGACAGGGTTTGCGTGGCTACACCTTC. Translation gives CAWSVPGQGLRGYTF. The chain employs TRBV30 and TRBJ1-2; 9 nucleotides line up with TRBD1. The V segment lost 0 bases and the J segment 7 bases; nucleotides outside the gene matches: 9. The CDR3 sequence is 15 residues long. Germline assignment: CDR1 GTSNPN and CDR2 SVGIG (reference sequence).

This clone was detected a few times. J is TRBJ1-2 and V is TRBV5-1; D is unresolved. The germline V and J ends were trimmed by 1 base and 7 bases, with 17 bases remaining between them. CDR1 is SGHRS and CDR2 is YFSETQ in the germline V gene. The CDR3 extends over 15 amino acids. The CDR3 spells CASSLFPLERSGYTF. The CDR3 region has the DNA TGCGCCAGCAGCTTGTTTCCTCTGGAGAGATCTGGCTACACCTTC.

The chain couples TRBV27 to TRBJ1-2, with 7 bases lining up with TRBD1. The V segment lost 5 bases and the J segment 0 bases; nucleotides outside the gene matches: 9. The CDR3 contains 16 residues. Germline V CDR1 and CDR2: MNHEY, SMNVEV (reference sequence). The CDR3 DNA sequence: TGTGCCAGCAGTCCCCATGGACAGGCAACTAACTATGGCTACACCTTC. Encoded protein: CASSPHGQATNYGYTF.

The CDR3 loop reads CASSLAESTNYGYTF. The CDR3 DNA is TGTGCCAGCAGCTTAGCAGAGTCTACTAACTATGGCTACACCTTC. V and J are TRBV7-8 and TRBJ1-2; no clear D. Germline V CDR1 and CDR2: SGHVS, FQNEAQ. This CDR3 is built from 15 residues. V lost 0 bases and J lost 0, with 8 bases in between.

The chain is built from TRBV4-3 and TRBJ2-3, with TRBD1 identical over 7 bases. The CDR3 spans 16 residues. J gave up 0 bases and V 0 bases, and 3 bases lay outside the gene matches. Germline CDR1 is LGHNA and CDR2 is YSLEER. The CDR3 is CASSQDKGASTDTQYF. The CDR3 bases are TGCGCCAGCAGCCAAGATAAGGGGGCAAGCACAGATACGCAGTATTTT.

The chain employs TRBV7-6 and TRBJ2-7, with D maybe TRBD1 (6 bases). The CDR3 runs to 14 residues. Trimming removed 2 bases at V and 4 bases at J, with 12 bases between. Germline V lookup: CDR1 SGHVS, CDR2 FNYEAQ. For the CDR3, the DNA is TGTGCCAGCAGCTTAACAGGGCCAGGTTACGAGCAGTACTTC. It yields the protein CASSLTGPGYEQYF. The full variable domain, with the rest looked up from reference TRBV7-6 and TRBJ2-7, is GAGVSQSPRYKVTKRGQDVALRCDPISGHVSLYWYRQALGQGPEFLTYFNYEAQQDKSGLPNDRFSAERPEGSISTLTIQRTEQRDSAMYRCASSLTGPGYEQYFGPGTRLTVT.

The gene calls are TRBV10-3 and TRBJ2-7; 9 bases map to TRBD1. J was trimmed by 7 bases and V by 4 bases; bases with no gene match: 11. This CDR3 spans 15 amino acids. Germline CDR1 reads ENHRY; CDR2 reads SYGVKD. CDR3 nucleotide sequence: TGTGCCATCAGTGGGTCCCGGGACAGGGATTGGGAGCAGTACTTC. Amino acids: CAISGSRDRDWEQYF.

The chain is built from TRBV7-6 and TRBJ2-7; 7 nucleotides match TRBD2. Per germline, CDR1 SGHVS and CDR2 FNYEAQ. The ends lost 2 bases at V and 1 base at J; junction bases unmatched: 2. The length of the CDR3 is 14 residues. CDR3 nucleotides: TGTGCCAGCAGCTTAAGCGGGACTTCCTACGAGCAGTACTTC. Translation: CASSLSGTSYEQYF.

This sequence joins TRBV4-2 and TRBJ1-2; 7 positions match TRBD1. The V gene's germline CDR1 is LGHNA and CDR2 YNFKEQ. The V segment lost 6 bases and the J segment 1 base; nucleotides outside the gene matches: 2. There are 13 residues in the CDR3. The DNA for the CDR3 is TGTGCCAGCAGACAGGGGCTTAACTATGGCTACACCTTC. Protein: CASRQGLNYGYTF.

The chain's CDR3 is CASSSNRGLNEKLFF. The DNA of the CDR3 is TGTGCCAGCAGCTCCAACAGGGGCCTTAATGAAAAACTGTTTTTT. The rearrangement links TRBV5-4 to TRBJ1-4; 7 bases map to TRBD1. CDR3 length: 15 residues. Germline CDR1 and CDR2: SGHNT and YYREEE (reference sequence). Losses at the gene ends were 3 bases for V and 4 bases for J; bases not matched to a gene: 6.

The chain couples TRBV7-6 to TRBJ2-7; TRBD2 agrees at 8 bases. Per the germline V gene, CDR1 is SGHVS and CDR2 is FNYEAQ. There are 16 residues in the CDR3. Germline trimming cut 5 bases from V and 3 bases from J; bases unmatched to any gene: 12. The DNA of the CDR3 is TGTGCCAGCAGCCCCATAACCGGGACTAGGGGCTACGAGCAGTACTTC. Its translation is CASSPITGTRGYEQYF. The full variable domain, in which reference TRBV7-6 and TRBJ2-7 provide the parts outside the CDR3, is GAGVSQSPRYKVTKRGQDVALRCDPISGHVSLYWYRQALGQGPEFLTYFNYEAQQDKSGLPNDRFSAERPEGSISTLTIQRTEQRDSAMYRCASSPITGTRGYEQYFGPGTRLTVT.